Presented here are 20 T cell receptor beta chains from one specimen sequenced in a study of cytomegalovirus exposure and HLA in healthy donors. TCRdb's table, derived via immunoSEQ multiplex PCR, lists solely in-frame clones and lacks some. The sample gives hundreds of thousands of clones, about nine tenths of which show up once; approximately 2% is in the top ten. The sample comprised PBMCs. The receptors derive from a woman aged 18-35 years in good health and CMV-seropositive.

This chain uses TRBV30 with TRBJ2-7; TRBD2 matches at 14 bases. V lost 5 bases, J lost 5 bases, and 8 bases stayed unmatched. The germline gives CDR1 GTSNPN, CDR2 SVGIG (reference sequence). This CDR3 contains 15 residues. CDR3 coding DNA: TGTGCCTGGGAAGGACTAGCGGGAGGTATACACGAGCAGTACTTC. This codes for CAWEGLAGGIHEQYF.

The V call is TRBV11-2, the J call TRBJ2-7; 9 nucleotides agree with TRBD2. The V segment lost 1 base and the J segment 3 bases; nucleotides outside the gene matches: 1. The CDR3 is made up of 14 amino acids. The germline CDR1 and CDR2 sequences are SGHAT and FQNNGV. CDR3 nucleotides: TGTGCCAGCAGCTTAGCTAGCGGGGTCTACGAGCAGTACTTC. Amino acid sequence: CASSLASGVYEQYF. The variable domain in full, completed from reference TRBV11-2 and TRBJ2-7, reads EAGVAQSPRYKIIEKRQSVAFWCNPISGHATLYWYQQILGQGPKLLIQFQNNGVVDDSQLPKDRFSAERLKGVDSTLKIQPAKLEDSAVYLCASSLASGVYEQYFGPGTRLTVT.

In this sample, this clone turned up once. The chain uses TRBV5-1 and TRBJ2-2, with 7 bases aligning to TRBD2. V lost 2 bases, J lost 6 bases, and 7 bases stayed unmatched. The CDR3 is 15 amino acids. The V gene's germline CDR1 is SGHRS and CDR2 YFSETQ. The CDR3 loop reads CASSLGTIVAGELFF. The CDR3, as DNA: TGCGCCAGCAGCTTAGGGACTATCGTCGCCGGGGAGCTGTTTTTT.

CDR3 sequence: CASRLAGRNEQFF. The CDR3, as DNA: TGCGCCAGCAGACTAGCGGGAAGGAATGAGCAGTTCTTC. The rearrangement links TRBV4-1 to TRBJ2-1; 10 nucleotides match TRBD2. V gave up 6 bases and J gave up 7 bases; unmatched junction bases: 3. Germline-derived CDR1 and CDR2 are MGHRA and YSYEKL. CDR3 size: 13 residues.

The genes are TRBV10-1 and TRBJ2-3; 12 nucleotides match TRBD2. In germline, CDR1 is WNHNN, CDR2 SYGVQD (reference sequence). CDR3 length: 16 amino acids. V lost 8 bases and J lost 5; bases outside the gene matches: 11. CDR3 coding DNA: TGCGCCAGCTCGCTGACTAGCGGGAGTGGGAAAGATACGCAGTATTTT. Amino acids: CASSLTSGSGKDTQYF.

This chain uses TRBV15 with TRBJ2-1; TRBD2 matches 7 bases. With V trimmed by 5 bases and J by 0 bases, 1 base remained unmatched. Germline CDR1 reads LNHNV; CDR2 reads YYDKDF (reference sequence). This CDR3 is 14 amino acids long. CDR3 sequence reads: CATSPSGSYNEQFF. The CDR3 nucleotides read TGTGCCACCAGCCCTAGCGGCTCCTACAATGAGCAGTTCTTC.

CDR3 sequence reads: CASSAAPGTGGGGYGYTF. The CDR3 coding sequence is TGTGCCAGCAGCGCGGCTCCGGGGACAGGGGGCGGAGGGTATGGCTACACCTTC. The rearrangement links TRBV7-9 to TRBJ1-2; 12 bases align to TRBD1. The CDR3 loop spans 18 amino acids. Unmatched junction bases numbered 15, after V lost 5 bases and J lost 5 bases. Germline V lookup: CDR1 SEHNR, CDR2 FQNEAQ (reference sequence). The entire variable domain, with the rest obtained from reference TRBV7-9 and TRBJ1-2, is as follows: DTGVSQNPRHKITKRGQNVTFRCDPISEHNRLYWYRQTLGQGPEFLTYFQNEAQLEKSRLLSDRFSAERPKGSFSTLEIQRTEQGDSAMYLCASSAAPGTGGGGYGYTFGSGTRLTVV.

V is TRBV28 and J is TRBJ1-4, with 9 bases fitting TRBD1. Germline assignment: CDR1 MDHEN and CDR2 SYDVKM. The CDR3 is 16 residues long. Trimming took 5 bases from V and 8 from J; bases not matched to a gene: 12. CDR3 region: CASSPLGQGREEKLFF. The CDR3 DNA reads TGTGCCAGCAGTCCCTTAGGACAGGGGAGAGAGGAAAAACTGTTTTTT.

This chain connects TRBV7-7 to TRBJ2-2; D unresolved. V lost 8 bases, J lost 7 bases, and 14 bases lay in between. CDR3 length: 13 residues. Germline CDR1 reads SSHAT; CDR2 reads FNYEAQ (reference sequence). CDR3 DNA sequence: TGTGCCAGCGGTCCTCGACTGAGCGGGGAGCTGTTTTTT. Amino acid sequence: CASGPRLSGELFF.

The chain is built from TRBV18 and TRBJ1-4; D is ambiguous. Trimming shortened V by 4 bases and J by 8 bases, and 11 bases separated the two germline ends. The CDR3 spans 13 residues. The germline gives CDR1 KGHSH, CDR2 LQKENI. This CDR3 reads CASSLTNYEKLFF. The CDR3 coding sequence is TGTGCCAGCTCACTAACCAACTACGAAAAACTGTTTTTT.

This clone was observed once. This chain joins TRBV5-1 and TRBJ1-4; D gene ambiguous. V was cut by 0 bases and J by 4 bases, with 4 bases left in between. This CDR3 comprises 13 residues. Germline-derived CDR1 and CDR2 are SGHRS and YFSETQ. CDR3 DNA: TGCGCCAGCAGCTTGGGACATAATGAAAAACTGTTTTTT. Protein sequence: CASSLGHNEKLFF.

This chain uses TRBV5-1 with TRBJ2-1, with unresolved D. The V and J ends lost 6 bases and 8 bases respectively, with 15 bases between them. The CDR3 loop spans 13 amino acids. Germline lookup yields CDR1 SGHRS and CDR2 YFSETQ. The CDR3 bases are TGCGCCAGCAACCCCCTAGGTTCGCATGAGCAGTTCTTC. It codes for CASNPLGSHEQFF.

The chain is built from TRBV5-6 and TRBJ1-1; no clear D gene. Germline V CDR1 and CDR2: SGHDT, YYEEEE. The CDR3 length is 16 residues. Deletions cut 5 bases from V and 3 bases from J, with 20 bases between. The CDR3 sequence: CASRFLPTGSDTEAFF. The CDR3 region has the DNA TGTGCCAGCAGGTTCCTTCCGACCGGGAGTGACACTGAAGCTTTCTTT.

The rearrangement links TRBV28 to TRBJ1-5; D gene unclear. The ends were cut back, 2 bases at V and 7 bases at J, with 9 bases in the middle. Germline V gene lookup returns CDR1 MDHEN and CDR2 SYDVKM. This CDR3 has 13 amino acids. CDR3 amino acids: CASSLGLTQPQHF. The CDR3 nucleotides read TGTGCCAGCAGTTTAGGTCTTACACAGCCCCAGCATTTT.

This chain connects TRBV15 to TRBJ1-4, with D tentatively TRBD1 (5 bases). This CDR3 has 18 residues. Germline values: CDR1 LNHNV, CDR2 YYDKDF (reference sequence). Trimming pared 1 base from V and 1 base from J, leaving 16 bases between. The CDR3: CATSRVPGSLKTNEKLFF. The CDR3 nucleotides are TGTGCCACCAGCAGAGTTCCAGGGTCCTTAAAAACTAATGAAAAACTGTTTTTT.

The chain employs TRBV19 and TRBJ2-1; 11 bases map to TRBD1. Trimming cost V 6 bases and J 12 bases; bases outside gene matches: 16. CDR1 is LNHDA, CDR2 SQIVND, per germline (reference sequence). The CDR3 totals 16 residues. This chain's CDR3 is CASRDPGQGGPRSQFF. CDR3 sequence (DNA): TGTGCCAGTAGAGATCCGGGACAGGGGGGGCCTCGATCGCAGTTCTTC.

The genes are TRBV27 and TRBJ1-2; D is ambiguous. Germline V gene data show CDR1 as MNHEY and CDR2 as SMNVEV (reference sequence). Trimming took off 2 bases at V and 2 bases at J, with 6 bases between the two ends. The CDR3 is 13 residues long. The DNA for the CDR3 is TGTGCCAGCAGTTTAGCACAGAACTATGGCTACACCTTC. Translating gives CASSLAQNYGYTF.

The V gene is TRBV9, the J gene TRBJ2-2, with TRBD2 identical over 10 bases. Losses at the gene ends were 4 bases for V and 2 bases for J; bases not matched to a gene: 5. The germline gives CDR1 SGDLS, CDR2 YYNGEE. The CDR3 runs to 16 residues. CDR3 sequence reads: CASSSGLAVNTGELFF. As DNA, the CDR3 is TGTGCCAGCAGCTCAGGACTAGCGGTAAACACCGGGGAGCTGTTTTTT.

This rearrangement joins TRBV6-5 to TRBJ1-2, with a possible D match to TRBD1 (6 bases). From germline, CDR1 is MNHEY and CDR2 SVGAGI. V dropped 6 bases and J dropped 3 bases, with 17 bases sitting between them. This CDR3 is 15 amino acids long. CDR3 residues: CASRGAGDLHYGYTF. The CDR3 nucleotides read TGTGCCAGCAGGGGGGCAGGGGATCTTCACTATGGCTACACCTTC.

This chain joins TRBV7-6 and TRBJ2-3, with 10 bases identical to TRBD1. V lost 4 bases and J lost 4; bases outside the gene matches: 8. The CDR3 runs 16 residues. Germline V gene sequence: CDR1 SGHVS, CDR2 FNYEAQ. As DNA, the CDR3 is TGTGCCAGCAGCTCGGTGGGACAGGGGATCTCAGATACGCAGTATTTT. This codes for CASSSVGQGISDTQYF.